This TCR beta chain was observed in a study of blood T cell repertoires in COVID-19. About the research overall: From the United States, Italy and Spain came samples of acute and convalescent COVID-19. T cells, B-cell-depleted T cells, or PBMCs provided the cDNA or gDNA that served as material.

V gave up 8 bases and J gave up 1 base, with 11 bases separating them. This CDR3 has 13 residues. Germline-derived CDR1 and CDR2 are SEHNR and FQNEAQ (reference sequence). Authors' data handling: Cell counts per sample came from amplifying reference gene primers. Some clones are missing from TCRdb's copy, which holds only in-frame ones; the method was immunoSEQ multiplex PCR. D and trimming were read from the DNA, whereas the V and J calls and clone size are those reported in that table. The sample has under 250,000 clones; 80% to 85% are singletons. Sequenced material: peripheral blood. This TCR came from a young woman with acute or convalescent COVID-19. The chain links TRBV7-9 to TRBJ1-1; D is uncertain. The CDR3 region is CASSGRENTEAFF. In DNA, the CDR3 is TGTGCCAGCTCCGGACGGGAGAACACTGAAGCTTTCTTT.